This T cell receptor (beta chain) derives from a study of OX40 agonist ivuxolimab in advanced cancers. Study in general: Hepatocellular carcinoma, melanoma, renal cell or head and neck cancer affected the dose-escalation patients. Whole-study findings and limits: A proportion of nonresponders additionally exhibited low normalized T-cell clonal expansion.

TCRdb keeps only in-frame clones here, not all; method: immunoSEQ multiplex PCR. The data hold 65,000 to 85,000 clones, with more than 75% observed a single time. Trimming shortened V by 4 bases and J by 4 bases, and 17 bases separated the two germline ends. The CDR3 has 16 residues. Germline lookup yields CDR1 SGHRS and CDR2 YFSETQ. With regard to this clone: No antigen is known for it.

The sequence was collected from an adult with an advanced solid tumor such as melanoma, head and neck, liver or kidney cancer. This sequence joins TRBV5-1 and TRBJ1-4; the D gene is possibly TRBD1 (6 bases). The material was CD4+ or CD8+ T cells sorted from blood, obtained in a trial of the OX40 agonist ivuxolimab. Written as DNA, the CDR3 is TGCGCCAGCAGCGGGGGCTCCGTGGACCGTAATGAAAAACTGTTTTTT. The encoded protein is CASSGGSVDRNEKLFF. The complete variable domain, with remaining parts taken from reference TRBV5-1 and TRBJ1-4, reads KAGVTQTPRYLIKTRGQQVTLSCSPISGHRSVSWYQQTPGQGLQFLFEYFSETQRNKGNFPGRFSGRQFSNSRSEMNVSTLELGDSALYLCASSGGSVDRNEKLFFGSGTQLSVL.